This TCR beta chain was retrieved from a study of blood T cell repertoires in COVID-19. On the study more broadly: The cDNA or gDNA used as material had been derived from T cells, B-cell-depleted T cells, or PBMCs.

The germline V gene has CDR1 SNHLY and CDR2 FYNNEI. The CDR3 totals 13 residues. V was clipped by 1 base and J by 1 base, with 4 bases between them. Generated by immunoSEQ multiplex PCR, the TCRdb table keeps only in-frame clones and is missing some. The sample has 150,000 to 200,000 clones, 92% seen once. This clone was seen just once. This clonotype was obtained from a man aged 25-45 years with COVID-19, enrolled during active disease. J is TRBJ1-2 and V is TRBV2; the D is unclear. The sample comprised peripheral blood. The CDR3 nucleotides are TGTGCCAGCAGTGAAGACATTAACTATGGCTACACCTTC. Its translation is CASSEDINYGYTF.